The T cell receptor (beta chain) under discussion was sequenced for a study of regulatory T cells in long-lasting Graves disease (dated by TCRdb to the early 2020s). For the wider study: Patients with newly diagnosed Graves' disease had been on antithyroid drugs for under 3 months. Patients with persistent Graves' disease were compared with patients with newly diagnosed Graves' disease using TCR sequencing and RNA sequencing of peripheral blood. The study took place in China and was registered as a clinical trial. A total of roughly 33 samples underwent TCR sequencing: about 13 from persistent and roughly 20 from newly diagnosed Graves' disease patients.

What this sample's time point label stands for: newly diagnosed GD, antithyroid drugs for less than 3 months. RNA was extracted from PBMCs in TRIzol for both TCR sequencing and RNA sequencing. The diagnosis of Graves' disease was made according to American Thyroid Association guidelines. Patients for the study were recruited at an endocrinology department in Xi'an, China. Each patient gave about 8.1 milliliters of peripheral blood, collected in an EDTA anticoagulant tube. Ficoll Paque Plus density gradient separation was used to isolate PBMCs, and no further T cell sorting was done. An Agilent 2100 Bioanalyzer and agarose gel were used to assess RNA quality, and a NanoDrop 2000 was used to measure RNA concentration. From its cysteine to its phenylalanine, the CDR3 spans 21 amino acids. Of the read, only the CDR3 DNA is kept; its 63 bases are in frame from base 1. Per the germline V gene, MDHEN is the CDR1 and SYDVKM is the CDR2. Cut back by 0 bases and 3 bases, the V and J ends lie 30 bases apart.

At least ten counts were recorded for this clonotype. It lacks a known antigen. Base-call qualities are not available, and no considerably larger clone is one nucleotide away. General conclusions and limits of the study: Persistent disease showed preferential use of TRBV28, TRBJ1-2 and TRBJ2-5, whereas newly diagnosed disease favored TRBV20-1 and TRBJ2-1. The authors noted that the small sample size was a limitation that may lower accuracy. Compared with newly diagnosed patients, patients with persistent Graves' disease had lower TCR Shannon entropy and fewer highly expanded clones, which suggests clonal expansion. A larger number of public clonotypes was shared among persistent patients (about 2,700) than among newly diagnosed patients (around 870). Sequencing and analysis were limited to the TCR beta chain. Because the primary lesion, thyroid tissue, could not be accessed, the study looked at peripheral blood alone.

Receptor amplification or capture employed multiplex PCR. The sequencer listed for this sample is Illumina HiSeq 4000. To build TCR beta libraries, CDR3 regions were amplified by Arm-PCR using iRepertoire HTBI primers. Before sequencing, the PCR products went through gel purification. The authors processed their data as follows. Across samples, 55 to 80 TRBV and 14 TRBJ segments were identified and used for gene usage analysis of CDR3 amino acid clonotypes. COPE and FqMerger were used to merge the filtered high-quality paired reads into contigs. BLAST was used to align contigs to IMGT TRBV, TRBD and TRBJ reference genes, with CDR3 defined following IMGT. Highly expanded clones were defined as clonotypes with a frequency above 0.1%. Shannon entropy was used to measure repertoire diversity, and the Gini coefficient was used to measure V-J evenness. Clonotypes shared by more than one individual were considered public. TCRdb reprocessed the public reads (quality trimming at Q25 with fastp, clone calling with MiXCR) and kept in-frame beta chains. Rows are combined by CDR3 protein, so each entry shows the most common genes and DNA. TCRdb, rather than the study authors, made the V and J calls. For this sample there are over 400,000 distinct CDR3 sequences; approximately 15% appear just once. The biggest ten clones account for approximately 19% of the sample.

The data were also submitted as part of a second study, on T cells in Graves' hyperthyroidism and ophthalmopathy. From that second study: Graves' hyperthyroidism was defined as stable when no progression to ophthalmopathy occurred over 18 months of follow-up. Hyperthyroidism patients were newly diagnosed, had a disease duration of under 2 months, and were aged 18 to 65 years. Patients with uncontrolled infections, other autoimmune diseases, pregnancy or lactation were excluded. Diagnoses relied on clinical symptoms, serum thyroxine and TRAb, thyroid ultrasound and orbital computed tomography. The first round of RT-PCR for the TCR CDR3 was performed with the HTBI primer set and the Qiagen OneStep RT-PCR kit. Most expanded thyroid clonotypes (frequency above 0.001) were also detected in blood, a finding suggesting that blood repertoires may reflect thyroid immune responses. In cross-validation, a model built on a 13 V-J signature told ophthalmopathy apart from stable hyperthyroidism with roughly 87% sensitivity and about 81% specificity, and in testing the same model reached 80%/75%. In validation, the model predicted progression to ophthalmopathy with around 71% sensitivity and less than 80% specificity, a median of approximately 6.5 months before onset. To identify TCR V-J signatures that set the groups apart, the researchers used a discovery cohort of about a hundred patients, made up of around 42 with Graves' ophthalmopathy and some 60 with stable Graves' hyperthyroidism. Whether ophthalmopathy could be predicted prospectively was tested in an independent validation cohort made up of approximately 19 hyperthyroidism patients plus 17 patients who later progressed to ophthalmopathy. The approximately 98 discovery patients were randomly divided into training and test sets at a 7:3 ratio. In addition, the study compared T-cell repertoires in thyroid tissue and in blood from six Graves' hyperthyroidism patients. Once sampling was done, hyperthyroidism patients were given methimazole at a starting dose of 30 mg daily, whereas ophthalmopathy patients were given high-dose intravenous methylprednisolone. A second multiplex PCR round built the libraries, followed by size selection and purification. The libraries were sequenced on an Illumina HiSeq2000 using paired-end 100 bp reads. SOAPnuke was used to process the raw data, throwing out any read that contained adapters or uncalled bases, had a mean Phred below 15, or lacked an exact constant-primer or identifier match. COPE v1.2.5 was used to merge high-quality paired reads, and clonotypes were defined as unique nucleotide sequences. MiTCR v1.1 was used to align clonotypes to the IMGT TRBV, TRBD and TRBJ reference segments. Only V-J combinations with frequency above 0.0001, covering about 99% of repertoires, were analysed. A TCS score was defined as the ratio of F50 (clonal expansion) to E x V (chaos), with BLOSUM62-based TCRdist applied between CDR3 peptides within each V-J. Welch's t-statistics and random forest reduced roughly 540 V-J features to around 14, which were used in a naive Bayes classifier (R e1071). No statistical method was used to fix the sample size in advance, and group allocation was not hidden from the investigators. TCR Vbeta CDR3 sequencing of 120 to 150 peripheral blood samples (43 ophthalmopathy, about 75 hyperthyroidism and roughly 17 progressor patients) is reported in the paper.

This specimen consisted of peripheral blood mononuclear cells (PBMCs), obtained at new diagnosis, from a patient treated with antithyroid drugs. Recombination joined TRBV28 with TRBJ2-7; the D segment could be TRBD1, given 8 matching bases. The origin of this receptor is a woman in her forties or fifties with Graves disease. Donor details come from another sample of the same person, matched by shared clones. The bases read TGTGCCAGCAGTTTATGGGACAGGGCGGCGCGGGAGCAGCCCCCTGACTACGAGCAGTACTTC. It codes for CASSLWDRAAREQPPDYEQYF.